This TCR beta chain was obtained from a study of blood T cell repertoires in COVID-19. Study-wide background: Acute and convalescent COVID-19 samples came from the United States, Italy and Spain. Nucleic acid was either cDNA or gDNA, and it came from T cells, B-cell-depleted T cells, or PBMCs.

CDR3 size: 19 residues. With V trimmed by 3 bases and J by 4 bases, 12 bases remained unmatched. Germline CDR1 and CDR2: LGHDT and YNNKEL (reference sequence). Original processing methods: Reference gene primers were amplified, and this amplification served to estimate nucleated cell counts. Some clones are missing from TCRdb's copy, which holds only in-frame ones; the method was immunoSEQ multiplex PCR. V and J calls plus clone size are reproduced from that table; the DNA served to infer D and trimming. The sample records around 150,000 clones, over 85% being singletons. The material sequenced was peripheral blood. The chain has TRBV3-1 (or the pseudogene TRBV3-2) and TRBJ2-2, with 12 bases that match TRBD2. The clonotype was recovered from a man aged 60-69 years with active or convalescent COVID-19. CDR3 protein: CASSQRRLAGGPVTGELFF. The DNA for the CDR3 is TGTGCCAGCAGCCAGAGGCGTCTAGCGGGAGGGCCGGTCACCGGGGAGCTGTTTTTT.